These T cell receptor beta chains were read from a single sample in a study of blood T cell repertoires in COVID-19. This table comes from immunoSEQ multiplex PCR, and its TCRdb copy is limited to in-frame clones, with some not included. This sample has about 220,000 clones, with around 83% found just once. The sample comprised PBMCs or T cells enriched from blood (not recorded which). The receptors come from a woman in her 40s who had recovered from COVID-19. Both conserved end residues are part of each CDR3. The D gene is left open where the match is weak. Size values are once, few and many counts, or a class for expanded clones, and some rows have none.

. TRBJ2-3 . TRBV20-1 TGCAGTGCTAGTGTGGCAAATCCAGATACGCAGTATTTT CSASVANPDTQYF
. TRBJ1-5 . TRBV28 TGTGCCAGCAGCCCCCCGCGGCAAGGAAGTCAGCCCCAGCATTTT CASSPPRQGSQPQHF
TRBD1 TRBJ1-1 . TRBV24-1 TGTGCCACCAAACAGGGGATGGCCGGTTTTGAAGCTTTCTTT CATKQGMAGFEAFF
TRBD1 TRBJ1-2 . TRBV15 TGTGCCACCAGCAGACCGGGACAGAAGGACCGGGGCTACACCTTC CATSRPGQKDRGYTF
TRBD2 TRBJ2-1 few TRBV6-5 TGTGCCAGCGACTCGACTAGCGGGATCTACAATGAGCAGTTCTTC CASDSTSGIYNEQFF
. TRBJ2-6 . TRBV4-2 TGTGCCAGCAGCCCTGAGGGGGTGGCCTCTGGGGCCAACGTCCTGACTTTC CASSPEGVASGANVLTF
TRBD1 TRBJ1-2 . TRBV4-1 TGCGCCAGCAGCGCTCACCCGGGACAGGCCGATCCAAACTATGGCTACACCTTC CASSAHPGQADPNYGYTF
. TRBJ1-2 . TRBV11-2 TGTGCCAGCAGCTTAACTGTGAACTATGGCTACACCTTC CASSLTVNYGYTF
. TRBJ2-7 . TRBV27 TGTGCCAGCAGCTCAGGGTATAATTCCTACGAGCAGTACTTC CASSSGYNSYEQYF
. TRBJ1-2 . TRBV4-1 TGCGCCAGCAGCCTCCCCGGGGATAGGGTTGGCTACACCTTC CASSLPGDRVGYTF
. TRBJ1-2 . TRBV1 TGCACCAGCAGCTCACAGACAGGGATCGGCAAGTCTAATGGCTACACCTTC CTSSSQTGIGKSNGYTF
. TRBJ1-1 . TRBV12-3/TRBV12-4 TGTGCCAGCAGTTTGGCGAACACTGAAGCTTTCTTT CASSLANTEAFF
TRBD2 TRBJ2-3 . TRBV30 TGTGCCTGGACCCTGGGAGGGAGGACAGATACGCAGTATTTT CAWTLGGRTDTQYF
. TRBJ2-7 . TRBV2 TGTGCCAGTGCGACAGACTCCTACGAGCAGTACTTC CASATDSYEQYF